The present entry profiles one T cell receptor (beta chain) with its context. No antigen is known for it. The sample is drawn from a study of T cells expressing NK-cell markers. Study background: Among eight sequenced donors, seven carried HCMV seropositivity while one was seronegative.

Study-wide results and limits: The HCMV specificity of the expanded NKG2C+ T cell clones stayed unresolved.

CDR3 length: 13 amino acids. Germline V gene lookup returns CDR1 DFQATT and CDR2 SNEGSKA (reference sequence). TCRdb re-called the 5' RACE reads; every CDR3 protein appears as one record, without DNA. The sample includes some 390,000 distinct CDR3 sequences. This receptor was identified in a woman in her forties or fifties in good health. The chain combines TRBV20-1 with TRBJ2-4; TCRdb selects TRBD2, and the lack of DNA leaves this call unchecked. The specimen sequenced was blood T cells: a sorted CD56 or NKG2C T cell subset, CD4+ or CD8+ T cells, or bulk PBMC T cells (not recorded which). CDR3 sequence reads: CSAETSGRYIQYF.